This T cell receptor (beta chain) was sequenced for a study of T cell responses to AZD1222 COVID-19 vaccine. Here immunoSEQ multiplex PCR was the method, and the copy in TCRdb shows in-frame clones only, minus some. The data contain 58,000 or so clones, about 83% of them singletons. CDR1 SQVTM and CDR2 ANQGSEA come from the germline V gene. CDR3 length: 15 residues. V shed 5 bases and J 1 base; nucleotides not matched to a gene: 7. The sequence came from an adult in good health. The gene calls are TRBV29-1 and TRBJ2-7, with 11 positions matching TRBD1. Sequences were derived from peripheral blood, sampled on day 0 of AZD1222 vaccination. CDR3 amino acids: CSVFGQGARSYEQYF. The DNA for the CDR3 is TGCAGCGTTTTTGGACAGGGGGCGCGATCCTACGAGCAGTACTTC.